This T cell receptor (beta chain) was captured in a study of T-cell reconstitution after alpha-beta-depleted transplantation in children. Unique molecular identifiers were incorporated when the TCRbeta library was constructed. A single record per CDR3 protein comes from TCRdb applying MiXCR to the PCR reads. Of over 120,000 distinct CDR3 sequences in the sample, about 9% were seen once. Points from the study as a whole: High day-60 TCRbeta diversity in some patients came from surviving recipient T cells and thymic progenitors. Expanded graft clones numbering several hundred reportedly gave rise to alpha-beta T cells about two months after transplant. T-cell counts and diversity were attributed mostly to newly produced T cells one year after transplant.

Trimming took 2 bases from V and 6 from J, leaving 16 bases between them. The CDR3 is made up of 15 amino acids. Germline lookup yields CDR1 SEHNR and CDR2 FQNEAQ (reference sequence). This clonotype was counted ten times or more. Its antigen is as yet unknown. The clonotype was recovered from a female patient between 2 and 10 years old who had a stem cell transplant for congenital amegakaryocytic thrombocytopenia, so the T cells may come from the graft donor. The genes are TRBV7-9 and TRBJ1-2; D may be TRBD1 (6 bases). Material: PBMCs, mostly from graft donor cells, obtained 180 days after TCRalphabeta/CD19-depleted stem cell transplant. In nucleotides, the CDR3 is TGTGCCAGCAGCTTATACAGGGAAGCTGGGGATGGCTACACCTTC. It is translated as CASSLYREAGDGYTF.